The clone carrying this T cell receptor beta chain was seen a few times. Its antigen remains unidentified. This CDR3 comprises 15 residues. In germline, CDR1 is SGHVS, CDR2 FQNEAQ. Trimming took off 3 bases at V and 2 bases at J, with 10 bases between the two ends. This specimen comes from a study of beta chain features in type 1 diabetes. Study-wide results and caveats: TCRB CDR3s from Type 1 diabetes patients were moderately but significantly shorter in all four CD4+ subsets. Junctions at VDJ sites from type 1 diabetes patients had fewer insertions and more deletions.

Expressed TCRB transcripts were sequenced after all isolated RNA was converted to cDNA. Sequencing of naive, central memory and regulatory T cell samples gave an average of roughly 3.5 million reads. TCRdb keeps only in-frame clones here, not all; method: immunoSEQ multiplex PCR. The table shows around 150,000 clones, with 6% to 7.5% occurring only once. About 110 mL of blood, on average, came from one heparinised draw per donor. The sequence was obtained from a woman aged 25 to 45 in good health. V gene TRBV7-8 combines with J gene TRBJ2-2, with D perhaps matching TRBD2 (5 bases). The material sequenced was central memory CD4+ T cells from blood. The CDR3 DNA reads as TGTGCCAGCAGCTTTATGGGAGCCAACACCGGGGAGCTGTTTTTT. Amino acid sequence: CASSFMGANTGELFF.